What follows describes a single T cell receptor (beta chain). Method: immunoSEQ multiplex PCR; TCRdb's copy keeps in-frame clones and lacks some. The sample holds fewer than 400,000 clones, around nine tenths seen once. The sample comes from a study of blood T cell repertoires in COVID-19. Cohorts were based on clinical histories the participants reported. V shed 3 bases and J 7 bases; nucleotides not matched to a gene: 9. Germline lookup yields CDR1 LNHDA and CDR2 SQIVND (reference sequence). This CDR3 has 16 amino acids. The sequence derives from a man aged 25 to 45 who had recovered from COVID-19. The sample taken for sequencing was PBMCs or T cells enriched from blood (not recorded which). The rearrangement uses TRBV19 and TRBJ1-5, with TRBD1 identical over 10 bases. The chain's CDR3 is CASSILDRGQRQPQHF. The CDR3 region has the DNA TGTGCCAGTAGTATCCTAGACAGGGGGCAAAGGCAGCCCCAGCATTTT.